This T cell receptor (beta chain) was sequenced during a study of blood T cell repertoires in COVID-19. Across the whole study: Samples representing acute and convalescent COVID-19 were sourced from the United States, Italy and Spain.

From germline, CDR1 is SGHTA and CDR2 FQGNSA. V lost 5 bases to trimming and J lost 7 bases, with 14 bases between them. This CDR3 contains 14 residues. This clone showed up just once. Profiled with immunoSEQ multiplex PCR; TCRdb holds only in-frame clones, not every one. The sample shows under 400,000 clones, roughly 85% of them seen only once. This TCR was sampled from a woman aged 40-49 years with acute COVID-19. The chain joins TRBV7-2 to TRBJ1-4; D remains unclear. Input material: PBMCs or T cells enriched from blood (not recorded which). This CDR3 reads CASSTGGRGEKLFF. Here the CDR3 DNA reads TGTGCCAGCAGCACCGGAGGACGTGGTGAAAAACTGTTTTTT.